The present T cell receptor (beta chain) was sequenced within a study of synovial regulatory T cells in juvenile arthritis. The study's findings and limits: iaTreg cells shared more CDR3 sequences with synovial Tregs than other blood Tregs did. TCR diversity was lower in inflammation-associated blood Treg cells than in other blood Treg cells.

The CDR3 contains 14 residues. The DNA is not on file. The V gene's germline CDR1 is GTSNPN and CDR2 SVGIG (reference sequence). Comments on this clone: As yet, its antigen is unknown.

TCRdb's copy holds only in-frame clones and misses some; the assay was immunoSEQ multiplex PCR. This sample's table has about 10,000 clones. The sequence derives from a donor younger than 30 with juvenile idiopathic arthritis. The sequenced material came from Treg cells from blood. The sample's subset: remaining (HLA-DR-negative) circulating blood Treg cells. The rearrangement links TRBV30 to TRBJ2-7; TCRdb names TRBD2, which stays unverified in the absence of DNA. This CDR3 reads CAWRPLGGGYEQYF.